Sequencing of this T cell receptor beta chain was carried out in a study of T-cell memory formation after mild COVID-19. Looking at the study overall: TCR clusters mostly belonged to single donors.

Each CDR3 protein is one row after TCRdb ran MiXCR on the 5' RACE reads. The sample lists approximately 480,000 distinct CDR3 sequences, about 20% occurring once. The CDR3 is made up of 15 amino acids. V was clipped by 5 bases and J by 2 bases, with 15 bases between them. The germline V gene encodes CDR1 SEHNR and CDR2 FQNEAQ (reference sequence). A note on this clonotype: Antigen specificity is unknown.

General study points: Prior to infection, memory already included some responding clones, suggesting cross-reactive memory joined. Researchers report contracting CD4+ clones mostly in CM and EM, with CD8+ clones in EMRA. The authors left the SARS-CoV-2 specificity of second-wave clones peaking on day 37 unconfirmed.

The sequenced sample was PBMCs or a T cell subset sorted from them (not recorded which). This TCR was recovered from an adult woman who had mild COVID-19 (a few samples of this study predate the infection). Cell type and time point are not known. V and J are TRBV7-9 and TRBJ1-2; D is perhaps TRBD1 (6 bases). The CDR3 is CASSGSAGENYGYTF. Here the CDR3 DNA reads TGTGCCAGCAGCGGGAGTGCAGGGGAAAACTATGGCTACACCTTC.